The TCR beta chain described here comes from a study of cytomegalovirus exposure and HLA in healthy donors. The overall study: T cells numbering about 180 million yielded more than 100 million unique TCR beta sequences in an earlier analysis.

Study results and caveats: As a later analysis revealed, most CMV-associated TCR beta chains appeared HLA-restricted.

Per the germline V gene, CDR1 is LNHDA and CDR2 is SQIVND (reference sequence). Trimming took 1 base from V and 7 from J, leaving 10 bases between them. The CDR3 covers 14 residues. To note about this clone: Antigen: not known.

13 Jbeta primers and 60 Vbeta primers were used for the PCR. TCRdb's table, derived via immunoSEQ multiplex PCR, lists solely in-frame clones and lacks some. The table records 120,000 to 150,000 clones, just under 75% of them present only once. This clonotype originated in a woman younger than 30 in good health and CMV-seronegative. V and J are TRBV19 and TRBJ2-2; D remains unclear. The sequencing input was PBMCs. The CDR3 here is CASSIVNAGGELFF. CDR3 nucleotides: TGTGCCAGTAGTATAGTAAACGCAGGCGGGGAGCTGTTTTTT.